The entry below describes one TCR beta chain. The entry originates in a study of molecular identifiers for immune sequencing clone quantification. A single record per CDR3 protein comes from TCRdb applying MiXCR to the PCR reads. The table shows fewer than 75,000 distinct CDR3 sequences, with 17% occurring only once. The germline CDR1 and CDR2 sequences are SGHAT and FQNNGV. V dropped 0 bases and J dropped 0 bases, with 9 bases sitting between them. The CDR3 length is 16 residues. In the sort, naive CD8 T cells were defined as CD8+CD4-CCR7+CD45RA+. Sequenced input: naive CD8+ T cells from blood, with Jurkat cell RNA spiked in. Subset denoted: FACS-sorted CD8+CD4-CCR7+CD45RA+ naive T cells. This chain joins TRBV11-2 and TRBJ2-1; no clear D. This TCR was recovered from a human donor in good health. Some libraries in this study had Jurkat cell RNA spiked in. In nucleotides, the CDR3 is TGTGCCAGCAGCTTAGACCTCGGGCTCTCCTACAATGAGCAGTTCTTC. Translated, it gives CASSLDLGLSYNEQFF.